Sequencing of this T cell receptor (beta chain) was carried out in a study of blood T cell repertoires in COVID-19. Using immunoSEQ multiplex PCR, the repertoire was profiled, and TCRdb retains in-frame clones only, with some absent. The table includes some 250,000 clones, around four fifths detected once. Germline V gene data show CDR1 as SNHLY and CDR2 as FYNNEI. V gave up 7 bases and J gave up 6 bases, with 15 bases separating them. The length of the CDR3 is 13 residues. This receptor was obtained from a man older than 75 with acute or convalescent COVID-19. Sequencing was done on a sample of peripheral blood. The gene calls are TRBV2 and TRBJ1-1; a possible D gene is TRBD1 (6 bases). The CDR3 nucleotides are TGTGCCAGCATGCAGGGGAAAAGGGCTGAAGCTTTCTTT. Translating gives CASMQGKRAEAFF.